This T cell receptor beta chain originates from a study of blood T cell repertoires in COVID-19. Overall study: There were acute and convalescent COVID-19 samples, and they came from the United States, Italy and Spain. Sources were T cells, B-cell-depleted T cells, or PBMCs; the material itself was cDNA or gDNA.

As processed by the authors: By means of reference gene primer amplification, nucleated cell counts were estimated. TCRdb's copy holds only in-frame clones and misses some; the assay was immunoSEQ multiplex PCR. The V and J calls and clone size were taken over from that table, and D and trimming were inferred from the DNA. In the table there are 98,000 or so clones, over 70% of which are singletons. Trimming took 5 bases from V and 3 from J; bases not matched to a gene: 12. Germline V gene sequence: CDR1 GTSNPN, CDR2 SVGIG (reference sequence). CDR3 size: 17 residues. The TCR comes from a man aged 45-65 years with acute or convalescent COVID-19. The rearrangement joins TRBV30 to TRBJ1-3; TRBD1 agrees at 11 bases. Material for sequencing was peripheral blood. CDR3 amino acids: CAWGPLGQGAGGNTIYF. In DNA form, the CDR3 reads TGTGCCTGGGGACCCCTCGGACAGGGGGCAGGTGGAAACACCATATATTTT.